Presented here are 2 T cell receptor beta chains from one specimen sequenced in a study of T cell changes during pregnancy in multiple sclerosis. Method: immunoSEQ multiplex PCR; TCRdb's copy keeps in-frame clones and lacks some. The table has roughly 74,000 clones, more than 85% seen once. The source was peripheral blood, collected before pregnancy. These receptors were obtained from a female donor with multiple sclerosis, enrolled in a pregnancy study.

The gene calls are TRBV30 and TRBJ2-5; tentatively, D is TRBD2 (6 bases). This CDR3 has 15 residues. V was pared by 4 bases and J by 2 bases, with 17 bases between. Germline V lookup: CDR1 GTSNPN, CDR2 SVGIG (reference sequence). The CDR3 nucleotides are TGTGCCTGGACCTATGGAGGGAATCCACAAGAGACCCAGTACTTC. Translated, it gives CAWTYGGNPQETQYF.

The V call is TRBV5-1, the J call TRBJ2-7, with 7 bases identical to TRBD1. The CDR3 sequence is 14 residues long. V trimming: 1 base; J trimming: 4 bases; junction bases outside the gene matches: 5. Per the germline V gene, CDR1 is SGHRS and CDR2 is YFSETQ. The CDR3 reads CASSLWARGYEQYF. The CDR3 bases are TGCGCCAGCAGCTTGTGGGCCAGGGGGTACGAGCAGTACTTC.